This T cell receptor (beta chain) was observed in a study of regulatory T cells in long-lasting Graves disease. Construction of TCR beta libraries relied on iRepertoire HTBI primers and on Arm-PCR targeting CDR3 regions. Original handling: Identification of gene segments yielded around 64 TRBV and 14 TRBJ across samples. TCRdb analysed the multiplex PCR reads with MiXCR anew, one entry per CDR3 protein. The V and J calls, along with clone size, are taken from TCRdb and not from the paper's own processing. Here the sample spans 300,000 to 400,000 distinct CDR3 sequences, approximately 15% being singletons. Per the germline V gene, CDR1 is DFQATT and CDR2 is SNEGSKA (reference sequence). Trimming left V 1 base short and J 8 bases short, with 14 bases between. The CDR3 loop spans 14 amino acids. Documented time point: newly diagnosed GD, antithyroid drugs for less than 3 months. With RNA extracted from PBMCs as input, the TCR library was made.

The data also belong to a second study, concerning T cells in Graves' hyperthyroidism and ophthalmopathy. This second study notes: Peripheral blood also featured most of the thyroid clonotypes expanded above 0.001.

Sequencing used peripheral blood mononuclear cells (PBMCs), obtained at new diagnosis, from a patient treated with antithyroid drugs. This receptor was obtained from a man aged 40-49 years with Graves disease. The J gene is TRBJ1-4, the V gene TRBV20-1; tentative D call: TRBD1 (5 bases). CDR3 region: CSARAPGSGEKLFF. The CDR3 nucleotides read TGCAGTGCTAGAGCACCAGGGAGTGGAGAAAAACTGTTTTTT.